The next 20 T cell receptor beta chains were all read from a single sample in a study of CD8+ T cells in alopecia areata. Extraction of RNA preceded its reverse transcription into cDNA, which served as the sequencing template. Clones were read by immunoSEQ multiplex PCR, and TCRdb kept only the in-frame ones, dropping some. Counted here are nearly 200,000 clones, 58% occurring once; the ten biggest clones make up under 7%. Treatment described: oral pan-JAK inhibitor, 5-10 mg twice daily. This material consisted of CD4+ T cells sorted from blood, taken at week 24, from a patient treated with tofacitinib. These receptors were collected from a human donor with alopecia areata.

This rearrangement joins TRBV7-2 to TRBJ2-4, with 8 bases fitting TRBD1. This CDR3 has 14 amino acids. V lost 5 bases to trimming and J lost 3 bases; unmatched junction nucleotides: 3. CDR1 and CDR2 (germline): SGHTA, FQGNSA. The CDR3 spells CASSRTGIKNIQYF. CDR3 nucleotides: TGTGCCAGCAGCCGGACAGGGATCAAAAACATTCAGTACTTC.

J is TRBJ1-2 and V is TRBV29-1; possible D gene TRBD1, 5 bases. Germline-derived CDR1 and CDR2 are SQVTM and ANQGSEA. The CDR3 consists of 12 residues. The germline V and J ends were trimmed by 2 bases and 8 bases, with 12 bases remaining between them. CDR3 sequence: CSVEHQGKGYTF. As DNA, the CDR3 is TGCAGCGTTGAACATCAGGGAAAAGGCTACACCTTC.

CDR3 nucleotides: TGCGCCAGCAGCCCCGCCTTAGGGGGCTATGGCTACACCTTC. Translated, it gives CASSPALGGYGYTF. The V gene is TRBV5-1, the J gene TRBJ1-2; maybe TRBD1 (6 bases). CDR3 length: 14 residues. Trimming removed 4 bases from V and 4 bases from J, with 14 bases in between. Per germline, CDR1 SGHRS and CDR2 YFSETQ.

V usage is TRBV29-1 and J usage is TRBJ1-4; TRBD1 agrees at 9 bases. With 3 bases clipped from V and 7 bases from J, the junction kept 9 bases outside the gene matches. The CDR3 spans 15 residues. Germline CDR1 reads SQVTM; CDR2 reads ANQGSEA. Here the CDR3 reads CSVEPPGQGGEKLFF. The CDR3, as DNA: TGCAGCGTTGAGCCCCCGGGACAGGGTGGTGAAAAACTGTTTTTT.

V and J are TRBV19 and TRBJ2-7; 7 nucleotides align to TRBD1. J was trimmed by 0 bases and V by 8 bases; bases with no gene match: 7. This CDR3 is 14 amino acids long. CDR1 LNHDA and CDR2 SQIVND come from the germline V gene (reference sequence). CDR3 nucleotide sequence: TGTGCCAGTCGACGAACAGGGGTCTCCTACGAGCAGTACTTC. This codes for CASRRTGVSYEQYF.

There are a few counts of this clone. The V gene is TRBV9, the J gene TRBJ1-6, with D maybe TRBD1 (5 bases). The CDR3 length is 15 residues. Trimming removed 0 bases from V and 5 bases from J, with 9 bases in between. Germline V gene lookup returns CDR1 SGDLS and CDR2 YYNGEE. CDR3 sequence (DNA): TGTGCCAGCAGCGTAGAGGGGCAGAATAATTCACCCCTCCACTTT. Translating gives CASSVEGQNNSPLHF.

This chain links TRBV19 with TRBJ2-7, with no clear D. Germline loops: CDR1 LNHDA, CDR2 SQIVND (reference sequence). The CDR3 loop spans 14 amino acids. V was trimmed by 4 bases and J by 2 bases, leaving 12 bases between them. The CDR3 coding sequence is TGTGCCAGTAGTACGTCCGCCGCGACCTACGAGCAGTACTTC. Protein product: CASSTSAATYEQYF. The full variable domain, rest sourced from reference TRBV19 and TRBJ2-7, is DGGITQSPKYLFRKEGQNVTLSCEQNLNHDAMYWYRQDPGQGLRLIYYSQIVNDFQKGDIAEGYSVSREKKESFPLTVTSAQKNPTAFYLCASSTSAATYEQYFGPGTRLTVT.

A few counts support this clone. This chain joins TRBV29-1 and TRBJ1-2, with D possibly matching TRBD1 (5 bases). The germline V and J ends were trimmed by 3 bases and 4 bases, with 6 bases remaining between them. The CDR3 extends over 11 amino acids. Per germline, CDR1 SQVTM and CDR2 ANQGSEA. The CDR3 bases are TGCAGCGTTGACAGGGCCTATGGCTACACCTTC. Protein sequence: CSVDRAYGYTF.

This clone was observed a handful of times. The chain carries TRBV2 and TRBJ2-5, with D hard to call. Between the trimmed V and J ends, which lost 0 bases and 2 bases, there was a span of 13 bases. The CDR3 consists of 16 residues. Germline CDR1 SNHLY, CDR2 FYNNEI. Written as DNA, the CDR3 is TGTGCCAGCAGTGAAGCGCTTCTAGGCGAACAAGAGACCCAGTACTTC. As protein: CASSEALLGEQETQYF.

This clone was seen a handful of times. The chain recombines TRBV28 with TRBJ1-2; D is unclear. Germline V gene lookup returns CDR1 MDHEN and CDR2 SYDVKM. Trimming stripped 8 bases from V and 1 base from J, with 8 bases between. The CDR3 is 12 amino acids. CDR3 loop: CASYGNNYGYTF. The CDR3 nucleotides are TGTGCCAGCTACGGGAATAACTATGGCTACACCTTC.

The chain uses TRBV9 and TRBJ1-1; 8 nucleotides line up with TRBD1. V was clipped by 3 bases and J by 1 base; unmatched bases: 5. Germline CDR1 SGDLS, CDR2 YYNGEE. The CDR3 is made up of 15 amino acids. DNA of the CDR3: TGTGCCAGCAGCGCCCGAGACAGGGGGAACACTGAAGCTTTCTTT. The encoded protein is CASSARDRGNTEAFF. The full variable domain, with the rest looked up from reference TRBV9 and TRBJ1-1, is DSGVTQTPKHLITATGQRVTLRCSPRSGDLSVYWYQQSLDQGLQFLIQYYNGEERAKGNILERFSAQQFPDLHSELNLSSLELGDSALYFCASSARDRGNTEAFFGQGTRLTVV.

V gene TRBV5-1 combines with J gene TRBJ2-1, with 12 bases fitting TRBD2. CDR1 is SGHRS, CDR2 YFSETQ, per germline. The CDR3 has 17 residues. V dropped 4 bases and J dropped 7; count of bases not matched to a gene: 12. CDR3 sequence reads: CASSGEGLAGSRNEQFF. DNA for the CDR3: TGCGCCAGCAGCGGCGAAGGACTAGCGGGGTCTCGTAATGAGCAGTTCTTC.

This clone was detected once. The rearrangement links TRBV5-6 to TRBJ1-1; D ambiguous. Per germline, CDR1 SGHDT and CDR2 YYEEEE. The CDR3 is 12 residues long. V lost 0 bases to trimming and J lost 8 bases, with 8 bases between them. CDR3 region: CASSLVRSEAFF. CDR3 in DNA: TGTGCCAGCAGCTTGGTACGGTCGGAAGCTTTCTTT.

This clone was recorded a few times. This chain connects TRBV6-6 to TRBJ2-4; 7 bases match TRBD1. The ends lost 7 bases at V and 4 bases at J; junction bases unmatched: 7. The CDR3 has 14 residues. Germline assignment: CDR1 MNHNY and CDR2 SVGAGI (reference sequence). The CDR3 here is CASTPGTEKNIQYF. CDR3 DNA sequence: TGTGCCAGCACCCCGGGGACAGAAAAAAACATTCAGTACTTC.

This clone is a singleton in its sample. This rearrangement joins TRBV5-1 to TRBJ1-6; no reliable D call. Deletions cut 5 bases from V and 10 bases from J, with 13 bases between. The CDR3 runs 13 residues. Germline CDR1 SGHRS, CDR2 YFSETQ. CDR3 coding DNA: TGCGCCAGCAGTTCACTGACTGGGTCACCCCTCCACTTT. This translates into CASSSLTGSPLHF.

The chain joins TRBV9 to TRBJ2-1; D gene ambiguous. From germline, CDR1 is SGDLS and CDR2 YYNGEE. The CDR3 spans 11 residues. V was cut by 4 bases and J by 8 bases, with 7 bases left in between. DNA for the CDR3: TGTGCCAGCAGCCTCCGGGATGAGCAGTTCTTC. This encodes CASSLRDEQFF.

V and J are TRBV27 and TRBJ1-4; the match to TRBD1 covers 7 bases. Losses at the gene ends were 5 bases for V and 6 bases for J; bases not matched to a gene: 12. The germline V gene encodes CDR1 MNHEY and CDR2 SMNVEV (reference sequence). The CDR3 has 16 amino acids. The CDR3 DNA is TGTGCCAGCAGTCTTCAACAGGGGATCGGATATGAAAAACTGTTTTTT. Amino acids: CASSLQQGIGYEKLFF.

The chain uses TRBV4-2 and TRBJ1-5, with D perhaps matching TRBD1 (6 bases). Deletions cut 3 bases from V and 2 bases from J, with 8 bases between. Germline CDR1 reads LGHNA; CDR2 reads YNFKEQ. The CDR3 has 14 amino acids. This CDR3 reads CASSHRGGNQPQHF. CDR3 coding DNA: TGTGCCAGCAGCCACAGGGGCGGCAATCAGCCCCAGCATTTT.

The DNA for the CDR3 is TGTGCCAGCAGCGTAGGGGGCAGCATGAACACTGAAGCTTTCTTT. Translated, it gives CASSVGGSMNTEAFF. V is TRBV9 and J is TRBJ1-1, with D tentatively TRBD1 (5 bases). The V gene's germline CDR1 is SGDLS and CDR2 YYNGEE. V lost 0 bases to trimming and J lost 0 bases, with 9 bases between them. The CDR3 sequence is 15 residues long.

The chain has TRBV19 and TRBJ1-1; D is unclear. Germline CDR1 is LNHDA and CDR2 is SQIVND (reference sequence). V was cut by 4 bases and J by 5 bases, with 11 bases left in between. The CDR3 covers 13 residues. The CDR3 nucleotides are TGTGCCAGTAGTAAGGAAGGGCTTACTGAAGCTTTCTTT. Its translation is CASSKEGLTEAFF.